The entry below describes one T cell receptor beta chain. The antigen remains undetermined. The data were produced by immunoSEQ multiplex PCR, yet TCRdb's version contains in-frame clones alone and is incomplete. The sample records tens of thousands of clones, roughly 87% being singletons. CDR1 and CDR2 (germline): SGHVS, FNYEAQ. CDR3 length: 13 residues. The V end lost 2 bases, the J end lost 7 bases, and 8 bases lay between the germline ends. The sample comes from a study of PD-L1 blockade in urothelial cancer. Study-wide background: The number of prior chemotherapy regimens per patient was 0 to 3. Treatment start was followed by blood analysis at 3 weeks (second dose) and again at 6 weeks. Study results and limitations: More expansion of tumor-associated blood clones, seen at 3 weeks, marked durable-benefit patients.

Samples spanned pretreatment and treatment, with 1 to 8 time points per patient. This sequence was found in a man aged 70-80 years with urothelial cancer. The rearrangement uses TRBV7-6 and TRBJ1-4; D unresolved. The sequenced sample was PBMCs, obtained around atezolizumab (anti-PD-L1) treatment. CDR3 coding DNA: TGTGCCAGCAGCTTAAACCACGGTGAAAAACTGTTTTTT. Translating it yields CASSLNHGEKLFF.